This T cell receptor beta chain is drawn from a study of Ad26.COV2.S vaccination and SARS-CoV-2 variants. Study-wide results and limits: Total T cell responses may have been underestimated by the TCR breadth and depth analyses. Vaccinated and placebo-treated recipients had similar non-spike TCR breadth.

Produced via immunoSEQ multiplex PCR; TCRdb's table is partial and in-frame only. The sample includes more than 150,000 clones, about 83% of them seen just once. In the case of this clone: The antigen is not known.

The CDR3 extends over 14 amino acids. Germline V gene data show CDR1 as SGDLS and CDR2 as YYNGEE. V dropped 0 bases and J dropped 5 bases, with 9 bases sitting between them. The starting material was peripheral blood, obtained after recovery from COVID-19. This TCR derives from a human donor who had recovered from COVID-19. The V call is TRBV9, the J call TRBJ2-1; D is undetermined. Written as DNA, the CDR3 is TGTGCCAGCAGCGTAGGGGATTCGAACAATGAGCAGTTCTTC. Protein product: CASSVGDSNNEQFF.